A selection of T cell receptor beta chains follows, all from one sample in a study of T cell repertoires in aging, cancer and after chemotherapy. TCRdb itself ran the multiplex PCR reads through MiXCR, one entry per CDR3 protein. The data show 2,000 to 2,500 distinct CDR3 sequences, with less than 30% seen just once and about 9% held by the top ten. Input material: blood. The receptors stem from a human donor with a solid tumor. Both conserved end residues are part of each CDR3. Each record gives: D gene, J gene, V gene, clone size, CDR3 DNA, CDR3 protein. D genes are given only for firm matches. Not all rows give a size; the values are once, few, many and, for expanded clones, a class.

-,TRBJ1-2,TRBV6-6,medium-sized,TGTGCCAGCAGTCCCCAGGGATTAGCTAACTATGGCTACACCTTC,CASSPQGLANYGYTF
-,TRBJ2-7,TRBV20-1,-,TGCAGTGCTAGACCTACTCGGGGAGGGGGGGCCTACGAGCAGTACTTC,CSARPTRGGGAYEQYF
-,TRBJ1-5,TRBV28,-,TGTGCCAGCAGTCTACTAGGTCAGCCCCAGCATTTT,CASSLLGQPQHF
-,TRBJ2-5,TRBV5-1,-,TGCGCCAGCAGCTTGGCATCCTACCAAGAGACCCAGTACTTC,CASSLASYQETQYF
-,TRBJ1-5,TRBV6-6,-,TGTGCCAGCACCCTGATGTATAGCAATCAGCCCCAGCATTTT,CASTLMYSNQPQHF
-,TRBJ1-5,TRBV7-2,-,TGTGCCAGCAGCTTGCAGGGGTCTCAGCCCCAGCATTTT,CASSLQGSQPQHF
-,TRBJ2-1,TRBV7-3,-,TGTGCCAGCAGCTCACGCGGTCTAGACTACAATGAGCAGTTCTTC,CASSSRGLDYNEQFF
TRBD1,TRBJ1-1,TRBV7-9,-,TGTGCCAGCAGCCTCGGGACAGGGACTGAAGCTTTCTTT,CASSLGTGTEAFF
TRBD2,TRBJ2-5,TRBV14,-,TGTGCCAGCAGCCAAGAGACTAGCACTAAACGAGAGACCCAGTACTTC,CASSQETSTKRETQYF
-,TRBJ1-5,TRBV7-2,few,TGTGCCAGCAGCTTGGCCCTCGCCACAGGTCAGCCCCAGCATTTT,CASSLALATGQPQHF
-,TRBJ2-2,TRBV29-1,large,TGCAGCGTTAAGGTCACAGGGACGGGCACCGGGGAGCTGTTTTTT,CSVKVTGTGTGELFF
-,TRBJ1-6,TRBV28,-,TGTGCCAGCGGGCCTGGGGGGGGACGCTCACCCCTCCACTTT,CASGPGGGRSPLHF
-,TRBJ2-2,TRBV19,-,TGTGCCAGTAGTGACACCGGGGAGCTGTTTTTT,CASSDTGELFF
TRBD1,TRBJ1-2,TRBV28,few,TGTGCCAGCAGTACACGGACAGGGGGCGGGTTTATCTATGGCTACACCTTC,CASSTRTGGGFIYGYTF
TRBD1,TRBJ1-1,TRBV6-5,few,TGTGCCAGCAGTTACCTATACTTTGACAGGGCACGAGGCACTGAAGCTTTCTTT,CASSYLYFDRARGTEAFF
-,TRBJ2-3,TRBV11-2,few,TGTGCCAGCAGTTTCTTACAGGGAATAGATACGCAGTATTTT,CASSFLQGIDTQYF
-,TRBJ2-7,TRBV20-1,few,TGCAGTGCTAGGACAGGTTCCTCCTACGAGCAGTACTTC,CSARTGSSYEQYF
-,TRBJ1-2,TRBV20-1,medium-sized,TGCAGGACGGCAGGTTCTAACTATGGCTACACCTTC,CRTAGSNYGYTF
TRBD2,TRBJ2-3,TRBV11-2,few,TGTGCCAGCAGCTTTTTAAGCGCTAGCGGGGGCCCACTGGATACGCAGTATTTT,CASSFLSASGGPLDTQYF
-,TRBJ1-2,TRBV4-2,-,TGTGCCAGCAGCCAAGGGGATGGCTACACCTTC,CASSQGDGYTF
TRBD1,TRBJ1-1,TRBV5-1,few,TGCGCCAGCAGCCTAGGGACAGGGGGAGTCACTGAAGCTTTCTTT,CASSLGTGGVTEAFF
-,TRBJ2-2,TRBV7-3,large,TGTGCCAGCAGCTTAGGGGGCAACACCGGGGAGCTGTTTTTT,CASSLGGNTGELFF
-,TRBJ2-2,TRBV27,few,TGTGCCAGCAGTTTTATAGGGACCGGGGAGCTGTTTTTT,CASSFIGTGELFF
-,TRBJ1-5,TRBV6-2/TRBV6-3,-,TGTGCCAGCAGAGAGGTCTCGTGGGATAATCAGCCCCAGCATTTT,CASREVSWDNQPQHF
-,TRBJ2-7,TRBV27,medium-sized,TGTGCCAGCAGCCACGGGGACTCCTCCTACGAGCAGTACTTC,CASSHGDSSYEQYF
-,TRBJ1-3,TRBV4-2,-,TGTGCCAGCAGCCAAGATCTTCTGGGCAGGGTCGGAAACACCATATATTTT,CASSQDLLGRVGNTIYF
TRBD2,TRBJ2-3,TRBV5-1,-,TGCGCCAGCAGCTTGGAAAGACTAGCGGGGGCCCTATCCACAGATACGCAGTATTTT,CASSLERLAGALSTDTQYF
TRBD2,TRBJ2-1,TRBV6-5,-,TGTGCCAGCAGTTACTTATCTAGCGGGGGGTACAATGAGCAGTTCTTC,CASSYLSSGGYNEQFF
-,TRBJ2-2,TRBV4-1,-,TGCGCCAGCAGCCGAGCCGGATGGGAGGACACCGGGGAGCTGTTTTTT,CASSRAGWEDTGELFF
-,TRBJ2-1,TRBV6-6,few,TGTGCCAGCAGTCAATCGCCAGGGACCTACAATGAGCAGTTCTTC,CASSQSPGTYNEQFF
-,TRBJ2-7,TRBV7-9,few,TGTGCCAGCAGCTTAGGGACAGTTTACGAGCAGTACTTC,CASSLGTVYEQYF
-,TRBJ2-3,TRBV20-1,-,TGCAGTATAAAGGGGGGCCGGGGAACAGATACGCAGTATTTT,CSIKGGRGTDTQYF
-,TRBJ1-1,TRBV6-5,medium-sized,TGTGCCAGCAGTTATCCCACCTTGAGCGGGAACACTGAAGCTTTCTTT,CASSYPTLSGNTEAFF
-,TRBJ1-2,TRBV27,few,TGTGCCAGCAGTTCCCTAACACGATGGGCGAGCGATGGCTACACCTTC,CASSSLTRWASDGYTF
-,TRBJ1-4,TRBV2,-,TGTGCCAGCAGTTATCTACGGGGCGATGAAAAACTGTTTTTT,CASSYLRGDEKLFF
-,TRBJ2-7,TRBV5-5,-,TGTGCCAGCAGCTCAGAACAGGGTCACGGGGCGTACGAGCAGTACTTC,CASSSEQGHGAYEQYF
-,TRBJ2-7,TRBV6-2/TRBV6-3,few,TGTGCCAGCAGTTACTCTCCGGGATCCTACGAGCAGTACTTC,CASSYSPGSYEQYF
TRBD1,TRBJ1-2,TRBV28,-,TGTGCCAGCAGTTTGGGGCCGGGACAGGGGTTAGGTAATGGCTACACCTTC,CASSLGPGQGLGNGYTF
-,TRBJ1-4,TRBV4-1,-,TGCGCCAGCAGCCAAAGGGGCCCTGAGGTGGGGGAAAAACTGTTTTTT,CASSQRGPEVGEKLFF
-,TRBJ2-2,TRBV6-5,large,TGTGCCGCCCAGGGCTTCAGCGGGGAGCTGTTTTTT,CAAQGFSGELFF
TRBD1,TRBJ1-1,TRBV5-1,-,TGCGCCAGCGCCCTTAGGACAGGGATCACTGAAGCTTTCTTT,CASALRTGITEAFF
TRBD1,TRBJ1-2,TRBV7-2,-,TGTGCCAGCAGCTTACAGGGGGTCGATGGCTACACCTTC,CASSLQGVDGYTF
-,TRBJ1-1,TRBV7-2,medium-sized,TGTGCCACTTACAGGGACCTGAACACTGAAGCTTTCTTT,CATYRDLNTEAFF
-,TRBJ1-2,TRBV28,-,TGTGCCAGCAGTTTTAGTAGGGAGAGCTACACCTTC,CASSFSRESYTF
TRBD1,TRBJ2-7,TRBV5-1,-,TGCGCCAGCAGCGTACAGGGGGCCTCCTACGAGCAGTACTTC,CASSVQGASYEQYF
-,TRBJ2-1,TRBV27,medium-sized,TGTGCCAGTGCAGGGCAGGGGGGCTACAATGAGCAGTTCTTC,CASAGQGGYNEQFF
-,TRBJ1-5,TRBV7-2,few,TGTGCCAGCAGCTTAGCCGGACTTAGCAATCAGCCCCAGCATTTT,CASSLAGLSNQPQHF
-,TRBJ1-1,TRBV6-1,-,TGTGCCAGCAGAACGGACACTGAAGCTTTCTTT,CASRTDTEAFF
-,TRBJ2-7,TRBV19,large,TGTGCCAGTAGTGCCCAGGGGTTTTCCTACGAGCAGTACTTC,CASSAQGFSYEQYF
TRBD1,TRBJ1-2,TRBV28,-,TGTGCCAGCAGTTGCCTCGGAAGGGACAGGGGAGGCTATGGCTACACCTTC,CASSCLGRDRGGYGYTF
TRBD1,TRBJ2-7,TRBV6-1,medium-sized,TGTGCCAGTGGGGACAGGGGATTCTACGAGCAGTACTTC,CASGDRGFYEQYF
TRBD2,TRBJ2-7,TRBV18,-,TGTGCCAGCTCACCACCGGGAGCGGGGGGCTACGAGCAGTCCTTC,CASSPPGAGGYEQSF
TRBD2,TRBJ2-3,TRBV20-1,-,TGCAGTGCGACCGGACTAGAAGTGGATGGGGATACGCAGTATTTT,CSATGLEVDGDTQYF
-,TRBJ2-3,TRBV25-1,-,TGCCAACTGGAGGGAGATACGCAGTATTTT,CQLEGDTQYF
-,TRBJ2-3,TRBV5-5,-,TGTGCCAGCAGCTTGAACCCCTCCGGGGCAGATACGCAGTATTTT,CASSLNPSGADTQYF
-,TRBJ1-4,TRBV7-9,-,TGTGCCAGCAGCTTCCCGGACGGCGGGACTAATGAAAAACTGTTTTTT,CASSFPDGGTNEKLFF
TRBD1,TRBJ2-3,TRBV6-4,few,TGTGCCAGCAGTCGACAGGGAGTTGGGGATACGCAGTATTTT,CASSRQGVGDTQYF
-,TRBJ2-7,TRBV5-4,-,TGTGCCAGCAGCCCGGGAAGCGGGTGGATGGCCTACGAGCAGTACTTC,CASSPGSGWMAYEQYF